The clone carrying this T cell receptor (beta chain) was observed a handful of times. The target antigen is unknown. The sample is drawn from a study of T cells in Graves' hyperthyroidism and ophthalmopathy. Looking at the study overall: Peripheral blood was collected at initial diagnosis, before any treatment. Broader study findings: Ophthalmopathy and stable hyperthyroidism were told apart by a 13 V-J model.

What was amplified from RNA transcripts were TCR beta CDR3 regions. HTBI primers were the set used in a first-round RT-PCR of the TCR CDR3. TCRdb re-derived calls from the multiplex PCR reads in MiXCR, one entry per CDR3 protein. The table has almost 600,000 distinct CDR3 sequences, around 14% seen once; the top ten hold 5.8%. The CDR3 has 19 residues. Losses at the gene ends were 1 base for V and 3 bases for J; bases not matched to a gene: 11. The germline gives CDR1 MDHEN, CDR2 SYDVKM. This chain uses TRBV28 with TRBJ1-6; 8 bases fit TRBD1. The sequencing input was blood. The TCR originated in a woman aged 25-40 years with Graves' hyperthyroidism that later progressed to Graves' ophthalmopathy. The chain's CDR3 is CASSLFGSSGTGYNSPLHF. The CDR3 coding sequence is TGTGCCAGCAGTTTATTTGGGTCCTCCGGGACAGGCTATAATTCACCCCTCCACTTT.